These 13 T cell receptor beta chains originate from one sample sequenced in a study of identical twins. In TCRdb, the 5' RACE reads were re-called with MiXCR into one record per CDR3 protein. The data show a few hundred thousand distinct CDR3 sequences, just under 10% seen once. These same records also appear under a second study, on yellow fever vaccine responses in identical twins.

The sample taken for sequencing was PBMCs. The receptors shown here come from a young woman in good health.

The table lists this clonotype with many counts. The rearrangement links TRBV29-1 to TRBJ2-3, with 7 bases matching TRBD2. Trimming removed 6 bases from V and 0 bases from J; junction bases left unmatched: 12. CDR1 SQVTM and CDR2 ANQGSEA come from the germline V gene. The CDR3 is 16 amino acids. The DNA for the CDR3 is TGCAGCGTGGGGGGGTTGATGGAGGCTAGCACAGATACGCAGTATTTT. Encoded protein: CSVGGLMEASTDTQYF.

This sequence joins TRBV27 and TRBJ2-7, with TRBD2 matching 9 bases. The CDR3 totals 15 residues. Germline V gene sequence: CDR1 MNHEY, CDR2 SMNVEV (reference sequence). The V gene end was trimmed by 2 bases and the J gene end by 2 bases; junction bases not matched to a gene: 4. DNA of the CDR3: TGTGCCAGCAGTTTACGACTAGCGGAGACCTACGAGCAGTACTTC. Translation gives CASSLRLAETYEQYF.

The chain recombines TRBV9 with TRBJ2-1, with TRBD2 matching 7 bases. CDR3 size: 18 residues. Germline V gives CDR1 SGDLS, CDR2 YYNGEE. The V segment lost 0 bases and the J segment 9 bases; nucleotides outside the gene matches: 18. Written as DNA, the CDR3 is TGTGCCAGCAGCGTAGGGGCCAGGAGCATATCTACGGGGGGTGAGCAGTTCTTC. Its protein is CASSVGARSISTGGEQFF.

The chain employs TRBV30 and TRBJ2-1; possibly TRBD2 for D (7 bases). The CDR3 loop spans 12 amino acids. Germline lookup yields CDR1 GTSNPN and CDR2 SVGIG (reference sequence). Trimming shortened V by 2 bases and J by 10 bases, and 12 bases separated the two germline ends. CDR3 in amino acids: CAWSPGGPEQFF. CDR3 coding DNA: TGTGCCTGGAGTCCCGGGGGGCCGGAGCAGTTCTTC.

The chain links TRBV20-1 to TRBJ2-7; D is unresolved. V was cut by 4 bases and J by 3 bases, with 10 bases left in between. The CDR3 has 12 amino acids. The germline V gene encodes CDR1 DFQATT and CDR2 SNEGSKA (reference sequence). CDR3 residues: CSAKPTIYEQYF. The CDR3 DNA reads TGCAGTGCTAAACCGACCATCTACGAGCAGTACTTC.

This chain uses TRBV15 with TRBJ2-1; D is unresolved. CDR1 and CDR2 (germline): LNHNV, YYDKDF (reference sequence). CDR3 length equals 13 residues. Between the trimmed V and J ends, which lost 4 bases and 0 bases, there was a span of 4 bases. CDR3 in DNA: TGTGCCACCAGCATAAGCTCCTACAATGAGCAGTTCTTC. Its translation: CATSISSYNEQFF.

This clonotype was detected many times. The chain couples TRBV6-1 to TRBJ1-6, with D possibly TRBD1 on 6 matching bases. Trimming cost V 6 bases and J 7 bases, with 25 bases left between them. This CDR3 has 18 amino acids. Germline V gives CDR1 MNHNS, CDR2 SASEGT. CDR3 residues: CASRPAPGGARLNSPLHF. CDR3 DNA: TGTGCCAGCAGACCCGCACCGGGGGGCGCGAGATTGAATTCACCCCTCCACTTT.

This clonotype has more than one count but fewer than ten. CDR3: CATSDRTGDSTDTQYF. As DNA, the CDR3 is TGTGCCACCAGTGACAGGACAGGAGATAGCACAGATACGCAGTATTTT. The chain has TRBV24-1 and TRBJ2-3; 7 bases match TRBD1. V lost 4 bases and J lost 0; bases outside the gene matches: 6. The germline gives CDR1 KGHDR, CDR2 SFDVKD. There are 16 residues in the CDR3.

This clonotype has more than one count but fewer than ten. The rearrangement uses TRBV4-3 and TRBJ2-7, with no clear D. The CDR3 runs to 15 residues. Trimming shortened V by 0 bases and J by 6 bases, and 15 bases separated the two germline ends. Germline V gives CDR1 LGHNA, CDR2 YSLEER. The CDR3 sequence is CASSQDKAAGSEQYF. As DNA, the CDR3 is TGCGCCAGCAGCCAAGATAAGGCTGCCGGCAGCGAGCAGTACTTC.

The chain recombines TRBV5-1 with TRBJ2-5; D is perhaps TRBD1 (6 bases). This CDR3 is built from 14 residues. The V end lost 2 bases, the J end lost 3 bases, and 11 bases lay between the germline ends. In germline, CDR1 is SGHRS, CDR2 YFSETQ. CDR3 bases: TGCGCCAGCAGCTTTCCGGGACAAAAAGAGACCCAGTACTTC. Its protein is CASSFPGQKETQYF.

This chain joins TRBV11-2 and TRBJ2-1, with 7 bases aligning to TRBD2. Trimming cost V 6 bases and J 4 bases; bases outside gene matches: 9. This CDR3 spans 15 amino acids. The germline CDR1 and CDR2 sequences are SGHAT and FQNNGV. CDR3 region: CASRTGTTTYNEQFF. The CDR3 nucleotides read TGTGCCAGCAGAACCGGGACTACGACGTACAATGAGCAGTTCTTC.

The J gene is TRBJ1-4, the V gene TRBV20-1; no firm D call. The CDR3 loop spans 15 amino acids. The germline V gene encodes CDR1 DFQATT and CDR2 SNEGSKA (reference sequence). Trimming cost V 5 bases and J 2 bases, with 15 bases left between them. CDR3 residues: CSARDLLGTNEKLFF. The CDR3 DNA reads as TGCAGTGCTCGTGACCTCCTGGGGACTAATGAAAAACTGTTTTTT.

The chain employs TRBV4-1 and TRBJ2-7; no clear D. The CDR3 consists of 14 residues. V was trimmed by 2 bases and J by 2 bases, leaving 10 bases between them. Per the germline V gene, CDR1 is MGHRA and CDR2 is YSYEKL. CDR3 in amino acids: CASSQWAGPYEQYF. The CDR3 region has the DNA TGCGCCAGCAGCCAATGGGCCGGACCCTACGAGCAGTACTTC.